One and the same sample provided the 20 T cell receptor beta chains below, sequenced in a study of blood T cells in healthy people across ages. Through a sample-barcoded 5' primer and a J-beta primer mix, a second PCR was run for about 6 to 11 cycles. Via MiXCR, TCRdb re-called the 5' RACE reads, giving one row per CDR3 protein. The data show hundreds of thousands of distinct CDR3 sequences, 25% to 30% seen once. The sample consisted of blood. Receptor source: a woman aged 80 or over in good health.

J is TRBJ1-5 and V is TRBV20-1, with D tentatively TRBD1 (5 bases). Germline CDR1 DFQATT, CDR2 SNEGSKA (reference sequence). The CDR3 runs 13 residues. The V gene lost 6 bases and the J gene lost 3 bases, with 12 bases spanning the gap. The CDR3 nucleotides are TGCAGTGCCAACGGGGGGACCAATCAGCCCCAGCATTTT. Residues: CSANGGTNQPQHF.

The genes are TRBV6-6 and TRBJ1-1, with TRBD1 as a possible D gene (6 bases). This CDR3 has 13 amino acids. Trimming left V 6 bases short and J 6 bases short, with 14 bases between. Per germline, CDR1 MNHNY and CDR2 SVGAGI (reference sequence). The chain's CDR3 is CASSIRDKAEAFF. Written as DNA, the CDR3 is TGTGCCAGCAGCATCCGGGACAAGGCTGAAGCTTTCTTT.

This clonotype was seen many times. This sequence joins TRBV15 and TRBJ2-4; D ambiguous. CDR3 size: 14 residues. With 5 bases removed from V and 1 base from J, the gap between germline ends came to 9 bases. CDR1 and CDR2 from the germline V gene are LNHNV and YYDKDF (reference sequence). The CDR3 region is CATSGDFAKNIQYF. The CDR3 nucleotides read TGTGCCACCAGCGGTGATTTTGCCAAAAACATTCAGTACTTC.

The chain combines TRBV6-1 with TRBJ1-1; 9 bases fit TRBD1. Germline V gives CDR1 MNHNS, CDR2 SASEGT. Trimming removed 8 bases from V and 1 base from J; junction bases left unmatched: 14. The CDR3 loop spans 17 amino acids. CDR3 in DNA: TGTGCCAGCGGTAGGGGACAATGGGGACAGGGGAACACTGAAGCTTTCTTT. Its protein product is CASGRGQWGQGNTEAFF.

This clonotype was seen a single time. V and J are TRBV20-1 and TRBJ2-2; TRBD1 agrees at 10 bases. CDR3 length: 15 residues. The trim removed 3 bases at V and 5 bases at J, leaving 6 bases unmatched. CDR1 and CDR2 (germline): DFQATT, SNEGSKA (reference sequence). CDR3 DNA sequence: TGCAGTGCTAGTCCGGGACAGGGGAGGACCGGGGAGCTGTTTTTT. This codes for CSASPGQGRTGELFF.

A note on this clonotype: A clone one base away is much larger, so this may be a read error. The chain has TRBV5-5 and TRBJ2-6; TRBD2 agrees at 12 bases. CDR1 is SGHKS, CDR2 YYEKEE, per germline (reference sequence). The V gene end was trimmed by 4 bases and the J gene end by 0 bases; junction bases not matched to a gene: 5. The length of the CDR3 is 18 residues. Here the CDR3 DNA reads TGTGCCAGCAGCCTCATGGGACTAGCGGGCTCTGGGGCCAACGTCCTGACTTTC. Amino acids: CASSLMGLAGSGANVLTF.

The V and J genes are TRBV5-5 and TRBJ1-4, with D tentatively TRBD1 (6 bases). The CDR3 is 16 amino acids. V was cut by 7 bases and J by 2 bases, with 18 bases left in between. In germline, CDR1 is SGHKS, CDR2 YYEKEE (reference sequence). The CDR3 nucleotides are TGTGCCAGCCGCGAGGGACTGGGGGCGACTAATGAAAAACTGTTTTTT. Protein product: CASREGLGATNEKLFF.

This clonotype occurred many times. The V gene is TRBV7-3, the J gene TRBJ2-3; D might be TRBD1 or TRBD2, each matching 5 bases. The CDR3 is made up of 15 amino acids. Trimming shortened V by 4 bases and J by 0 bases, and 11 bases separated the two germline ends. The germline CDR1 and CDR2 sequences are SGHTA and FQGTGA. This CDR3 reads CASSSGTQSTDTQYF. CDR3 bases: TGTGCCAGCAGCTCCGGGACGCAGAGCACAGATACGCAGTATTTT. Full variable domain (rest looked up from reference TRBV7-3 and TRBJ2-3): GAGVSQTPSNKVTEKGKYVELRCDPISGHTALYWYRQSLGQGPEFLIYFQGTGAADDSGLPNDRFFAVRPEGSVSTLKIQRTERGDSAVYLCASSSGTQSTDTQYFGPGTRLTVL.

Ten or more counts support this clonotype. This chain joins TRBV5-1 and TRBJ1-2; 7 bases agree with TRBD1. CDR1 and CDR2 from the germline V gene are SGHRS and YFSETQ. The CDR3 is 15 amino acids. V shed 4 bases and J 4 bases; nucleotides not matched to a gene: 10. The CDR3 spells CASSAQGDPLYGYTF. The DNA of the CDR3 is TGCGCCAGCAGCGCCCAGGGGGACCCCCTCTATGGCTACACCTTC.

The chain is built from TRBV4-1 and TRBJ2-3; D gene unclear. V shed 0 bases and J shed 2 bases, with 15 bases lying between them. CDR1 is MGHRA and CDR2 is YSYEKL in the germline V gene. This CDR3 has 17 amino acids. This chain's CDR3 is CASSQDQRVVLTDTQYF. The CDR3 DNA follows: TGCGCCAGCAGCCAAGATCAGCGAGTGGTTCTCACAGATACGCAGTATTTT.

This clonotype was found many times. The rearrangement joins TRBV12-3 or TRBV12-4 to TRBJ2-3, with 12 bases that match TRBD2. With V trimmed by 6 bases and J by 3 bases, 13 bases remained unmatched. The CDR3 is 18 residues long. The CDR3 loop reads CASSPRTSGVPSTDTQYF. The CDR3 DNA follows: TGTGCCAGCAGCCCCAGGACTAGCGGGGTCCCCTCGACAGATACGCAGTATTTT.

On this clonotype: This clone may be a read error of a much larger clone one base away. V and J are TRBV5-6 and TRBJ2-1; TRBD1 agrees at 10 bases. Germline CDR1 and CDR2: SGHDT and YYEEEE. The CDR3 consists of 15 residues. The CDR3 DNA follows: TGTACCAGCAGCTCCGGGACAGGGGATGACTATGAGCAGTTCTTC. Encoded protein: CTSSSGTGDDYEQFF.

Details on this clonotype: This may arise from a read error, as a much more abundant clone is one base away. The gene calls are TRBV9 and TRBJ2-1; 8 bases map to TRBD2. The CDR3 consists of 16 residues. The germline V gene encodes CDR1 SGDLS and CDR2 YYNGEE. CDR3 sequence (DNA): TGTGCCAGCAGCGGAGTTTGGAGCGGGGGTAGAAATGCGCAGTTCTTC. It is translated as CASSGVWSGGRNAQFF.

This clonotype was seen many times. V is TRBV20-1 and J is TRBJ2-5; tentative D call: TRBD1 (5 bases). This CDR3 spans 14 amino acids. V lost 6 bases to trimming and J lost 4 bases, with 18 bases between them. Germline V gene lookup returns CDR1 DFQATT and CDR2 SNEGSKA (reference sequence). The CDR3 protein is CSALRAGLTETQYF. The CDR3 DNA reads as TGCAGTGCCCTTAGGGCAGGGCTGACAGAGACCCAGTACTTC.

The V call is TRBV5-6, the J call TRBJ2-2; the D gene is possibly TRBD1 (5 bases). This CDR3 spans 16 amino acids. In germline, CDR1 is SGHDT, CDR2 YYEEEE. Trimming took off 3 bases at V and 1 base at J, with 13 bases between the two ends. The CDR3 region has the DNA TGTGCCAGCAGCTCCAGATCCAGGGTGAACACCGGGGAGCTGTTTTTT. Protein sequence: CASSSRSRVNTGELFF.

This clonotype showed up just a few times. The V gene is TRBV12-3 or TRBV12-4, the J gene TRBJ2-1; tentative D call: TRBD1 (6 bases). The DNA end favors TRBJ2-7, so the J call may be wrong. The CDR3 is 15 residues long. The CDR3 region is CASSLPGDTYNEQYF. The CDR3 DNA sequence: TGTGCCAGCAGTTTACCAGGGGACACCTACAATGAGCAGTACTTC.

The CDR3 DNA reads TGTGCCAGCATGGTAGGGGGCGGAGAGACCCAGTACTTC. This codes for CASMVGGGETQYF. The J gene is TRBJ2-5, the V gene TRBV6-1; TRBD1 aligns across 7 bases. Trimming at V came to 7 bases and at J to 4 bases, leaving 6 bases not matched to a gene. This CDR3 comprises 13 residues. Germline V gene data show CDR1 as MNHNS and CDR2 as SASEGT.

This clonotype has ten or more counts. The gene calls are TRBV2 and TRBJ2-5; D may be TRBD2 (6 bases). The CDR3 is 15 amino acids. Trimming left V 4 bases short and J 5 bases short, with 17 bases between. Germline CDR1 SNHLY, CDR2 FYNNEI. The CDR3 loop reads CASSGGSGTWETQYF. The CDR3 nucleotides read TGTGCCAGCAGTGGCGGTAGCGGTACTTGGGAGACCCAGTACTTC.

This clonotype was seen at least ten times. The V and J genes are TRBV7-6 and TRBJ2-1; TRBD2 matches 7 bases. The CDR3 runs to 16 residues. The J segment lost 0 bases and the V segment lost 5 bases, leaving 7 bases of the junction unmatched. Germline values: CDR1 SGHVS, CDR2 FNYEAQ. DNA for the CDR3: TGTGCCAGCAGCCGTAGCGGGCCCAGCTCCTACAATGAGCAGTTCTTC. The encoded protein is CASSRSGPSSYNEQFF.

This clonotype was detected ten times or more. CDR3 region: CASGQSVYEQYF. The DNA for the CDR3 is TGTGCCAGCGGCCAGTCTGTCTACGAGCAGTACTTC. The chain joins TRBV7-2 to TRBJ2-7; no clear D gene. Germline CDR1 and CDR2: SGHTA and FQGNSA. V was clipped by 8 bases and J by 3 bases, with 11 bases between them. There are 12 residues in the CDR3. The entire variable domain, with the rest obtained from reference TRBV7-2 and TRBJ2-7, is as follows: GAGVSQSPSNKVTEKGKDVELRCDPISGHTALYWYRQSLGQGLEFLIYFQGNSAPDKSGLPSDRFSAERTGGSVSTLTIQRTQQEDSAVYLCASGQSVYEQYFGPGTRLTVT.